This T cell receptor (beta chain) stems from a study of regulatory T cells in long-lasting Graves disease. J gave up 4 bases and V 2 bases, and 11 bases lay outside the gene matches. Looked up from germline, CDR1 is DFQATT and CDR2 is SNEGSKA (reference sequence). This CDR3 is 16 amino acids long. This clonotype was observed at least ten times. Its antigen is undetermined. Noted time point: newly diagnosed GD, antithyroid drugs for less than 3 months. The TCR library used RNA extracted from PBMCs. Building the TCR beta libraries relied on iRepertoire HTBI primers, and CDR3 regions underwent Arm-PCR. TCRdb redid the calling of the multiplex PCR reads with MiXCR, one entry per CDR3 protein. The top ten clones hold 20% to 25% of a sample with hundreds of thousands of distinct CDR3 sequences, around 16% of them seen once. Study conclusions and caveats: It is possible that accuracy was reduced by the small size of the sample.

The specimen comprised peripheral blood mononuclear cells (PBMCs), sampled at new diagnosis, from a patient treated with antithyroid drugs. The chain is built from TRBV20-1 and TRBJ2-7, with 10 bases identical to TRBD2. The sequence derives from a female donor with Graves disease. CDR3 amino acids: CSARPLAGVLLYEQYF. The CDR3 DNA reads as TGCAGTGCTAGACCGCTAGCGGGAGTCCTACTTTACGAGCAGTACTTC.